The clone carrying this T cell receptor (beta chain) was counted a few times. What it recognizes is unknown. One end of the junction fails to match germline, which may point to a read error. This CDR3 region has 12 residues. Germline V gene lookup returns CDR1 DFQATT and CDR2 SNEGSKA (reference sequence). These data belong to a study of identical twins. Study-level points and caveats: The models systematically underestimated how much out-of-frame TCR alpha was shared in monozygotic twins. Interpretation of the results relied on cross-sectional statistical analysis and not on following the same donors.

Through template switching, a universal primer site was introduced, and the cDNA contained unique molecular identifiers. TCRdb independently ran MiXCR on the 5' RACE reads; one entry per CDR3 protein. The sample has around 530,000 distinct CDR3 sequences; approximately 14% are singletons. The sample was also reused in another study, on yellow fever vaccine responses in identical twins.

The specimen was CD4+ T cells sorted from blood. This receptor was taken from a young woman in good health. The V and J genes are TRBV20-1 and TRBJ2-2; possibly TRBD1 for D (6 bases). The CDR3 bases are TGCAGTGGTAGAGGGGGCACCGGGGAGCTGTTTTTT. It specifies CSGRGGTGELFF.